The present T cell receptor (beta chain) was sequenced within a study of blood T cell repertoires in COVID-19. Study details: PBMCs, B-cell-depleted T cells, or T cells provided the cDNA or gDNA that made up the material.

CDR1 SEHNR and CDR2 FQNEAQ come from the germline V gene (reference sequence). This CDR3 has 11 amino acids. V was trimmed by 3 bases and J by 6 bases, leaving 5 bases between them. Recovered Cohort 3 donors showed two negative PCRs, clearance, or symptom resolution. The protocol was immunoSEQ multiplex PCR, while the TCRdb copy is restricted to in-frame clones and leaves out a portion. The profile shows under 200,000 clones, more than 75% of them singletons. The TCR comes from a woman aged 50 to 60 who had recovered from COVID-19. The material sequenced was PBMCs or T cells enriched from blood (not recorded which). J is TRBJ1-1 and V is TRBV7-9; D remains ambiguous. The CDR3 loop reads CASSFSSEAFF. In nucleotides, the CDR3 is TGTGCCAGCAGCTTTAGCTCTGAAGCTTTCTTT. Full variable domain (missing parts from reference TRBV7-9 and TRBJ1-1): DTGVSQNPRHKITKRGQNVTFRCDPISEHNRLYWYRQTLGQGPEFLTYFQNEAQLEKSRLLSDRFSAERPKGSFSTLEIQRTEQGDSAMYLCASSFSSEAFFGQGTRLTVV.